This T cell receptor (beta chain) was recovered during a study of T cells expressing NK-cell markers. Study information: Among eight sequenced donors, seven carried HCMV seropositivity while one was seronegative.

cDNA encoding TCR beta was synthesized via 5'RACE template switching incorporating UMIs. TCRdb re-called the 5' RACE reads and shows each CDR3 protein once, DNA omitted. In total, the table holds about 550,000 distinct CDR3 sequences. Worth noting for this clonotype: Its antigen remains unidentified.

Study conclusions and caveats: Similarly, these clonotypes led the CD3+CD56-NKG2C+ fraction as well in four donors. CD8+ T cells in over 5 donors included dominant NKG2C+ clonotypes at about 1.0-7.0%.

The germline gives CDR1 SGHRS, CDR2 YFSETQ. This CDR3 region has 13 residues. This chain joins TRBV5-1 and TRBJ2-1; TCRdb gives TRBD2 as the D gene, but with no DNA this cannot be confirmed. This clonotype was obtained from a man between 18 and 35 years old in good health. Sample: blood T cells: a sorted CD56 or NKG2C T cell subset, CD4+ or CD8+ T cells, or bulk PBMC T cells (not recorded which). CDR3 region: CASSDTSGGEQFF.